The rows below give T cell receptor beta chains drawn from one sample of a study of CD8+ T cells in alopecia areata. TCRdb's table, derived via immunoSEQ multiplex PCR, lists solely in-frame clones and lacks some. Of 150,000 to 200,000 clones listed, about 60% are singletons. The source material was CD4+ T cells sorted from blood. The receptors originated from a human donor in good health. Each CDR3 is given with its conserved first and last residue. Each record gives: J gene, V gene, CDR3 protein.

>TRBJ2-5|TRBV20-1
CSARDTQTQYF
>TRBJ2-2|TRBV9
CASSVAAGRGTGELFF
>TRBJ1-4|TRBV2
CASSEGDFFPEKLFF
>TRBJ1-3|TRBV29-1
CSVSASPSSGNTIYF
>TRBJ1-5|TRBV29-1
CSAQQGLEQPQHF
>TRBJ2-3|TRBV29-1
CSVKRYSSTDTQYF
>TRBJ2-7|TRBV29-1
CSVREVIGEQYF
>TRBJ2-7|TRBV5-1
CASSLGTGLYEQYF
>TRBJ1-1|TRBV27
CASSLLATTEAFF
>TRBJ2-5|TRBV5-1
CASSRATQETQYF
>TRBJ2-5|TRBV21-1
CASSKGQGDQETQYF
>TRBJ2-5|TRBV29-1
CSVEFAAGETQYF
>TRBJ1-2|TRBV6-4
CASSPGQGLYGYTF
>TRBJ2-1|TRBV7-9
CASSLGSLGRKYNEQFF
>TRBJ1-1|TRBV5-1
CASSLLGNTEAFF
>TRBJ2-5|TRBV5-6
CASSYLDRDQETQYF
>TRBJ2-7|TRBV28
CASSLAGMPEQYF
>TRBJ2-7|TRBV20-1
CSPKAYEQYF
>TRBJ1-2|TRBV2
CASREAQLYTF
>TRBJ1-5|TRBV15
CATSRDPGNGQPQHF
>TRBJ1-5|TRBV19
CASSMSHGQPQHF
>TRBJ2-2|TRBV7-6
CATEADTGELFF
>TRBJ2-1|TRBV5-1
CASSLDATRVSEQFF
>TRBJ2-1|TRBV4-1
CASSQDLDLEQFF
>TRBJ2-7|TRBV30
CAWRGDVHEQYF
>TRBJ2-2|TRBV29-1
CSVRQYTGELFF
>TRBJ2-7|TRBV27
CASSYVAGASYEQYF
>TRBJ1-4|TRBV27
CASRQQGGDEKLFF
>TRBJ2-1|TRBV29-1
CSVGTVMGLANYNEQFF
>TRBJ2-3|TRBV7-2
CASPGLGFFSDTQYF
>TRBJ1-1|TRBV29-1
CSVPTYTEAFF
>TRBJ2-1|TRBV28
CASSGTANEQFF